This entry is about one T cell receptor beta chain. The data were obtained in a study of blood T cell repertoires in COVID-19. Looking at the study overall: The samples span acute and convalescent COVID-19 from the United States, Italy and Spain. PBMCs, B-cell-depleted T cells, or T cells were the source of the cDNA or gDNA that made up the material.

This CDR3 has 16 amino acids. The germline CDR1 and CDR2 sequences are MNHNY and SVGAGI (reference sequence). The V end was cut by 3 bases, the J end by 11 bases, with 23 bases between. The table came from immunoSEQ multiplex PCR; TCRdb's copy has only in-frame clones and leaves some out. The sample has approximately 330,000 clones, 87% seen once. The chain combines TRBV6-6 with TRBJ1-5; no clear D gene. This clonotype originated in a man aged 25 to 45 with COVID-19, enrolled during active disease. Sequencing used peripheral blood. The CDR3 loop reads CASSYKTRQVERAQHF. The CDR3 nucleotides are TGTGCCAGCAGTTATAAGACCCGGCAGGTTGAGAGAGCCCAGCATTTT.